A selection of T cell receptor beta chains follows, all from one sample in a study of CD8 T cells in ankylosing spondylitis. A single record per CDR3 protein comes from TCRdb applying MiXCR to the 5' RACE reads. This table holds more than 500,000 distinct CDR3 sequences, approximately 5% found once. Sequencing input: blood, either unsorted or a sorted T cell fraction (not recorded which). The receptors come from a male donor with ankylosing spondylitis. CDR3s include the opening cysteine and the closing phenylalanine or tryptophan. Each record gives: V gene, D gene, CDR3 length, J gene, clone size, CDR3 protein, CDR3 DNA. The D gene is left open where the match is weak. Not all rows give a size; the values are once, few, many and, for expanded clones, a class.

TRBV12-3/TRBV12-4	-	13	TRBJ2-7	-	CTSSLGGSYEQYF	TGTACCAGCAGTTTGGGCGGGTCCTACGAGCAGTACTTC
TRBV6-1	TRBD2	14	TRBJ2-3	many	CASSPRGVTDTQYF	TGTGCCAGCAGCCCCCGGGGGGTCACAGATACGCAGTATTTT
TRBV6-1	-	14	TRBJ2-3	-	CASSAAAYTDTQYF	TGTGCCAGCAGTGCGGCCGCTTACACAGATACGCAGTATTTT
TRBV7-2	TRBD1	14	TRBJ2-7	many	CASSLRDSYYEQYF	TGTGCCAGCAGCTTAAGGGACAGCTACTACGAGCAGTACTTC
TRBV29-1	TRBD1	12	TRBJ2-5	many	CSVDRDWETQYF	TGCAGCGTCGACAGGGATTGGGAGACCCAGTACTTC
TRBV12-3/TRBV12-4	-	14	TRBJ1-2	many	CASSLSGDSYGYTF	TGTGCCAGCAGTTTGTCGGGCGACTCCTATGGCTACACCTTC
TRBV9	TRBD1	15	TRBJ2-7	many	CASSPQGTGKYEQYF	TGTGCCAGCAGCCCCCAAGGGACAGGGAAATACGAGCAGTACTTC
TRBV7-8	-	16	TRBJ2-1	many	CASSFLSGVSYNEQFF	TGTGCCAGCAGCTTCCTAAGTGGTGTCTCCTACAATGAGCAGTTCTTC
TRBV10-3	-	15	TRBJ2-7	many	CAISESVGHGNEQYF	TGTGCCATCAGTGAGTCGGTGGGCCATGGAAACGAGCAGTACTTC
TRBV11-2	TRBD1	14	TRBJ1-3	-	CASSSQGARNTIYF	TGTGCCAGCAGCTCCCAGGGGGCTAGAAACACCATATATTTT
TRBV4-3	TRBD2	19	TRBJ2-3	many	CASSPGLAGDVLSTDTQYF	TGCGCCAGCAGCCCCGGACTAGCGGGAGACGTGTTGAGCACAGATACGCAGTATTTT
TRBV4-2	-	16	TRBJ2-5	-	CASSPEPLEIQETQYF	TGTGCCAGCAGCCCCGAGCCGCTCGAAATCCAAGAGACCCAGTACTTC
TRBV14	-	13	TRBJ2-5	many	CASSQGRDTSQYF	TGTGCCAGCAGCCAAGGGCGTGATACGTCCCAGTACTTC
TRBV20-1	-	11	TRBJ2-7	many	CSARDYTEQYF	TGCAGTGCTAGAGATTACACCGAGCAGTACTTC
TRBV20-1	TRBD1	16	TRBJ1-1	many	CSAGNRRGEGDTEAFF	TGCAGTGCTGGGAACCGCAGGGGGGAGGGAGACACTGAAGCTTTCTTT
TRBV7-2	-	16	TRBJ2-3	many	CASSLGGLASTDTQYF	TGTGCCAGCAGCTTAGGTGGTCTTGCTAGCACAGATACGCAGTATTTT
TRBV10-3	TRBD2	15	TRBJ2-2	few	CAISDYSGSAGELFF	TGTGCCATCAGTGACTATAGCGGGTCAGCCGGGGAGCTGTTTTTT
TRBV6-1	-	13	TRBJ2-7	many	CASTSLSGVEQYF	TGTGCCAGCACCTCCCTCTCCGGGGTGGAGCAGTACTTC
TRBV5-1	-	14	TRBJ2-1	many	CASSPGSQGHEQFF	TGCGCCAGCAGCCCTGGGTCTCAAGGGCATGAGCAGTTCTTC
TRBV6-5	-	15	TRBJ1-1	many	CASSFSWRGETEAFF	TGTGCCAGCAGTTTCTCCTGGCGAGGAGAAACTGAAGCTTTCTTT